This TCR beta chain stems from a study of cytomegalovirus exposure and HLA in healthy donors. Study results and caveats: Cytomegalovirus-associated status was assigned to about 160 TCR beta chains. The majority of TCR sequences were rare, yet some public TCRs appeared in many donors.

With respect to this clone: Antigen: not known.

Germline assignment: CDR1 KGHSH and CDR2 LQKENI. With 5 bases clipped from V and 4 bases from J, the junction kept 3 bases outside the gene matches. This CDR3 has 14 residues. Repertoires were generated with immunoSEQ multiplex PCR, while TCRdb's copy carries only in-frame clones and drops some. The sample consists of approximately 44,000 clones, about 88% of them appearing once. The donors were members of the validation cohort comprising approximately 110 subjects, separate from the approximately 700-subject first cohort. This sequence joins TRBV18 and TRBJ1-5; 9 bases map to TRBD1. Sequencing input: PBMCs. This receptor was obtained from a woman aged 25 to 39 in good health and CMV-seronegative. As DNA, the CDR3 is TGTGCCAGCTCAGGACAGGGGAAGAATCAGCCCCAGCATTTT. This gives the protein CASSGQGKNQPQHF.